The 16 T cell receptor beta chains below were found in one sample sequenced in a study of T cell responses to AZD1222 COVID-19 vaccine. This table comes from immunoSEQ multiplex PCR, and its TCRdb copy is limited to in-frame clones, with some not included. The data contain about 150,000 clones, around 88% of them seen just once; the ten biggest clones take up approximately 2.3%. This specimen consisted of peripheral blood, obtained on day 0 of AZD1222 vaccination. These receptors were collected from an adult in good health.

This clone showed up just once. CDR3 loop: CASSWYRTGNEKLFF. CDR3 sequence (DNA): TGTGCCAGTAGTTGGTATAGGACCGGGAATGAAAAACTGTTTTTT. This chain connects TRBV19 to TRBJ1-4; D gene ambiguous. This CDR3 contains 15 residues. Per germline, CDR1 LNHDA and CDR2 SQIVND (reference sequence). With 5 bases removed from V and 5 bases from J, the gap between germline ends came to 15 bases. The variable domain in full, completed from reference TRBV19 and TRBJ1-4, reads DGGITQSPKYLFRKEGQNVTLSCEQNLNHDAMYWYRQDPGQGLRLIYYSQIVNDFQKGDIAEGYSVSREKKESFPLTVTSAQKNPTAFYLCASSWYRTGNEKLFFGSGTQLSVL.

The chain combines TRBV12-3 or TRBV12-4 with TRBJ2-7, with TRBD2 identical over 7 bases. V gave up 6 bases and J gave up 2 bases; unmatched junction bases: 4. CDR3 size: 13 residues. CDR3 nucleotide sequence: TGTGCCAGCAGGAAGCGGGGCGCCTACGAGCAGTACTTC. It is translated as CASRKRGAYEQYF.

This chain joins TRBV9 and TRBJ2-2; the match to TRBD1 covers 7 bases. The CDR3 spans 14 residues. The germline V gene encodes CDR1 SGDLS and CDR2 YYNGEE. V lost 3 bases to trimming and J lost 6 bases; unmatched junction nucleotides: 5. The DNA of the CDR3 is TGTGCCAGCAGCGACGCCACAGGGGCCGGGGAGCTGTTTTTT. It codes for CASSDATGAGELFF.

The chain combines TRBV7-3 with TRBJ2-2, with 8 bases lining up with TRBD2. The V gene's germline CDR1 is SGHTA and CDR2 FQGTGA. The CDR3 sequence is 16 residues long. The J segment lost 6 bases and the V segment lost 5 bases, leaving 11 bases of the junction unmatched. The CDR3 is CASSILGTRFSGELFF. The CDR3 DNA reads TGTGCCAGCAGCATTCTTGGGACTAGGTTTTCCGGGGAGCTGTTTTTT.

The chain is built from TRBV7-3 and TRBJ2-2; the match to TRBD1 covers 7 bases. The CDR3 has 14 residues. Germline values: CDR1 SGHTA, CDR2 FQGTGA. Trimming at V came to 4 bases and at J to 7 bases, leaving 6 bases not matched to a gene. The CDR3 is CASSSDRDSGELFF. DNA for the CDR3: TGTGCCAGCAGCTCAGACCGGGACAGCGGGGAGCTGTTTTTT. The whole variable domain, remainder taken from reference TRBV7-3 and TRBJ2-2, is GAGVSQTPSNKVTEKGKYVELRCDPISGHTALYWYRQSLGQGPEFLIYFQGTGAADDSGLPNDRFFAVRPEGSVSTLKIQRTERGDSAVYLCASSSDRDSGELFFGEGSRLTVL.

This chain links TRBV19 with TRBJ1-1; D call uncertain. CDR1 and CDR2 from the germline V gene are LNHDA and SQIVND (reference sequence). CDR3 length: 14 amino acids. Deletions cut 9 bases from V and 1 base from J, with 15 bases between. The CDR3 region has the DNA TGTGCCAGCCTCTCGAACCGCAGGAACACTGAAGCTTTCTTT. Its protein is CASLSNRRNTEAFF.

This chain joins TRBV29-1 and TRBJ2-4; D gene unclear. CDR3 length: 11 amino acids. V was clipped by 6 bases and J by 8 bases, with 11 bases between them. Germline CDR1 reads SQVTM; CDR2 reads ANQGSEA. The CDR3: CSVTSLYIQYF. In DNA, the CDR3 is TGCAGCGTGACCTCTCTGTACATTCAGTACTTC.

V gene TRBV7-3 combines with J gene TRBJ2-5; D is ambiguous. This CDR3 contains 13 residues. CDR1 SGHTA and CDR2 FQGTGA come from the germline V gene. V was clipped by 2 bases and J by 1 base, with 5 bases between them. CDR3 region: CASSLFVQETQYF. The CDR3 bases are TGTGCCAGCAGCTTATTCGTCCAAGAGACCCAGTACTTC.

The CDR3 DNA follows: TGTGCCAGCAGTTCTCTCCTAGGGTTTCGGGGTTCACCCCTCCACTTT. Translating it yields CASSSLLGFRGSPLHF. The chain employs TRBV6-5 and TRBJ1-6; D uncertain. Per the germline V gene, CDR1 is MNHEY and CDR2 is SVGAGI. This CDR3 spans 16 amino acids. V lost 4 bases and J 9 bases, leaving 19 bases between the germline ends.

The CDR3 reads CATHRGEAGELFF. The CDR3 DNA sequence: TGTGCCACCCATCGGGGGGAGGCCGGGGAGCTGTTTTTT. J is TRBJ2-2 and V is TRBV27; 7 bases match TRBD2. The CDR3 contains 13 residues. Germline lookup yields CDR1 MNHEY and CDR2 SMNVEV (reference sequence). Unmatched junction bases numbered 8, after V lost 10 bases and J lost 6 bases.

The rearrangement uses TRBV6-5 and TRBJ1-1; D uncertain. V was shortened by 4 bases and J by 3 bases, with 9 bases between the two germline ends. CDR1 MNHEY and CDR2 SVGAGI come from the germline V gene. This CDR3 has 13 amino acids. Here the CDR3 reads CASSLGRDTEAFF. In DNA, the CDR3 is TGTGCCAGCAGTTTGGGTAGAGACACTGAAGCTTTCTTT.

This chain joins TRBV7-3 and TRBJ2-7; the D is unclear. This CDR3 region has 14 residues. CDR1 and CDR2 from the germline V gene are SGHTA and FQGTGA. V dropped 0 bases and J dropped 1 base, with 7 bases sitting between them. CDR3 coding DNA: TGTGCCAGCAGCTTAACTGGTGCTTCCTACGAGCAGTACTTC. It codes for CASSLTGASYEQYF.

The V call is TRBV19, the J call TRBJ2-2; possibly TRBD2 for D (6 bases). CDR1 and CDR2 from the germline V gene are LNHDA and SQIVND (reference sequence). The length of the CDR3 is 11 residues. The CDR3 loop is CATRRTGELFF. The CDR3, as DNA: TGTGCGACTAGGCGTACCGGGGAGCTGTTTTTT.

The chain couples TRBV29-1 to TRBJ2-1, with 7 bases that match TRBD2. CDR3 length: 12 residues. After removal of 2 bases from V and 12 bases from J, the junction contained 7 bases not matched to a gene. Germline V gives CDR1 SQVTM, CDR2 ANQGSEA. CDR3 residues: CSVEPTSALQFF. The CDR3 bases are TGCAGCGTTGAACCCACTAGCGCCCTGCAGTTCTTC.

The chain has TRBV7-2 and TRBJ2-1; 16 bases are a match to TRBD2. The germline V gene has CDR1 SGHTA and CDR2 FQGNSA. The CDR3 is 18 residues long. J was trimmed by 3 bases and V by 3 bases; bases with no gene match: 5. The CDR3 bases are TGTGCCAGCAGCTTCGCGGGACTAGCGGGAGGGTTCTACAATGAGCAGTTCTTC. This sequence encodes CASSFAGLAGGFYNEQFF.

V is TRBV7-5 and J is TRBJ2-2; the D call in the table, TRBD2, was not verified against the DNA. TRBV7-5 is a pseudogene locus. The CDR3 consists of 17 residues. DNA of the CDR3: TGTGCCAGAAGCTTAAAGTGTCGCGGGAGGCCCGCCCGGGAGCTGTTTTTT. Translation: CARSLKCRGRPARELFF.